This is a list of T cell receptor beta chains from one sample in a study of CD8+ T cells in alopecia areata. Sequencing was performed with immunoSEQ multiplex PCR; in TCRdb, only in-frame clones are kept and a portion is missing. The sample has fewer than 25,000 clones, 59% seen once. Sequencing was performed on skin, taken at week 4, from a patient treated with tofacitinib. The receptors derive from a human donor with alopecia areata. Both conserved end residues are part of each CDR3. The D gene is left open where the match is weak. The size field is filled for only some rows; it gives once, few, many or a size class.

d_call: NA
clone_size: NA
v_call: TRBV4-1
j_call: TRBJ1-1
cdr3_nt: TGCGCCAGCAAGAAGGGGGTGGACCGCGACGAGAACACTGAAGCTTTCTTT
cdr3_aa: CASKKGVDRDENTEAFF

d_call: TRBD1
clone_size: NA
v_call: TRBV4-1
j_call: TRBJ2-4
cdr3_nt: TGCGCCAGCAGCCAACCCAGACAGGGAGCAAACATTCAGTACTTC
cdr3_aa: CASSQPRQGANIQYF

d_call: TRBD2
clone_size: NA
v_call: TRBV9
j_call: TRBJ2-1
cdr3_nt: TGTGCCAGCACCCGAAGCGGGGGCCTCCAAGATGAGCAGTTCTTC
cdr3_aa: CASTRSGGLQDEQFF

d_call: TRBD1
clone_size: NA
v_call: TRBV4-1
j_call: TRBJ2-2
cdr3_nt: TGCGCCAGCAGCCCCCTGAGGGGGCTGGGCACCGGGGAGCTGTTTTTT
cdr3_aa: CASSPLRGLGTGELFF

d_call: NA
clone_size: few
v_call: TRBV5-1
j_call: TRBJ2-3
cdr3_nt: TGCGCCAGCAGCACCAGGACGGGAGATACGCAGTATTTT
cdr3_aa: CASSTRTGDTQYF

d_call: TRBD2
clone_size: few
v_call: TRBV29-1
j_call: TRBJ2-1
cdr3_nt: TGCAGCGTTCGGACTAGCGGGGGGGTATACAATGAGCAGTTCTTC
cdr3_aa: CSVRTSGGVYNEQFF

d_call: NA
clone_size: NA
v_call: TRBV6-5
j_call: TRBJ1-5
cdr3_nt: TGTGCCAGCAGTTACTCGCATACTAGCAATCAGCCCCAGCATTTT
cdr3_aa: CASSYSHTSNQPQHF

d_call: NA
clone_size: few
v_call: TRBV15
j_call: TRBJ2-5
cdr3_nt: TGTGCCACCAGCAGAGATGTAGGGTCCTGGGAGACCCAGTACTTC
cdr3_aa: CATSRDVGSWETQYF

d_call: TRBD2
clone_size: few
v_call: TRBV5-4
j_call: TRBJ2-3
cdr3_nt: TGTGCCAGCAGCAAAGGAGGCGGGGGGAGGACAAGAGATACGCAGTATTTT
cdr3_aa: CASSKGGGGRTRDTQYF

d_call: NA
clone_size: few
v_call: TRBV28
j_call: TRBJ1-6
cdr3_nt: TGTGCCAGCAGTTTAGGGGGGTCGGCTGATAATTCACCCCTCCACTTT
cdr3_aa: CASSLGGSADNSPLHF

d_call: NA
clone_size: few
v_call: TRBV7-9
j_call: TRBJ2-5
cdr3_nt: TGTGCCAGCAGCTTCCGGAGTTCCCATGGAGAGACCCAGTACTTC
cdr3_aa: CASSFRSSHGETQYF

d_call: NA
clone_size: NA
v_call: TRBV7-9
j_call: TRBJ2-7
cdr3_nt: TGTGCCAGCAGCCCCGGGACCGTCTACGAGCAGTACTTC
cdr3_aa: CASSPGTVYEQYF

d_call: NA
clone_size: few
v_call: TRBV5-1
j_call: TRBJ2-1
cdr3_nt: TGCGCCAGCAGCTTGGTTGTGGGGGATGAGCAGTTCTTC
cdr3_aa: CASSLVVGDEQFF

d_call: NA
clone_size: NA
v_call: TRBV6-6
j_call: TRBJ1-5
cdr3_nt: TGTGCCAGCAGTTACAATGAGGGGGTTAGCAATCAGCCCCAGCATTTT
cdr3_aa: CASSYNEGVSNQPQHF

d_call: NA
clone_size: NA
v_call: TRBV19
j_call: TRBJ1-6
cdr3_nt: TGTGCCAGTAAGGGCAGCCGATATAATTCACCCCTCCACTTT
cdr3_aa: CASKGSRYNSPLHF

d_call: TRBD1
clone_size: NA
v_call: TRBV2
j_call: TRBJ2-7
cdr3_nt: TGTGCCAGCAAAGGACAGGGGGTTTCCTACGAGCAGTACTTC
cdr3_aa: CASKGQGVSYEQYF

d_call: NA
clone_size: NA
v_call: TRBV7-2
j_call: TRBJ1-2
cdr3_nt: TGTGCCAGCAGCATAGGGGTTGGCTTCTACTACACCTTC
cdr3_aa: CASSIGVGFYYTF

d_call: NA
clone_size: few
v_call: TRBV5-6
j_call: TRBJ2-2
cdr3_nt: TGTGCCAGCAGCCTATCCGGGACACAGACCGGGGAGCTGTTTTTT
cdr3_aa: CASSLSGTQTGELFF

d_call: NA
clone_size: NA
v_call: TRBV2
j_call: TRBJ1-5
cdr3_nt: TGTGCCAGCAGTGAGGCATTCTCGCGCGGTCAGCCCCAGCATTTT
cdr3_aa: CASSEAFSRGQPQHF